The 17 T cell receptor beta chains below all came from one sample that was sequenced in a study of post-analysis software for immune sequencing data. The study, taken as a whole, reports: TRBV5-6, TRBV5-1 and TRBV20-1 belonged to a set of roughly five TRBV segments that were more frequent in patients than controls.

Unique molecular identifiers had been added to the TCR beta cDNA libraries. One entry per CDR3 protein results from TCRdb running MiXCR on the PCR reads. The data show about 400,000 distinct CDR3 sequences, approximately 38% seen once. What these receptors recognize is not known. Source material: blood. These receptors were obtained from a girl aged 5-17 years with multiple sclerosis.

V usage is TRBV13 and J usage is TRBJ2-7, with 7 bases matching TRBD1. V lost 5 bases, J lost 4 bases, and 8 bases stayed unmatched. This CDR3 comprises 14 residues. The germline V gene encodes CDR1 PRHDT and CDR2 FYEKMQ (reference sequence). The CDR3 coding sequence is TGTGCCAGCAGCCCTAGGGACAGACGATACGAGCAGTACTTC. It yields the protein CASSPRDRRYEQYF. Full variable domain (rest looked up from reference TRBV13 and TRBJ2-7): AAGVIQSPRHLIKEKRETATLKCYPIPRHDTVYWYQQGPGQDPQFLISFYEKMQSDKGSIPDRFSAQQFSDYHSELNMSSLELGDSALYFCASSPRDRRYEQYFGPGTRLTVT.

The CDR3 bases are TGCAGTGCTAGAGACGGACTTTCAGGGAAGAATCAGCCCCAGCATTTT. This translates into CSARDGLSGKNQPQHF. The chain combines TRBV20-1 with TRBJ1-5; tentative D call: TRBD1 (5 bases). The CDR3 spans 16 residues. Trimming cost V 0 bases and J 4 bases, with 16 bases left between them. The germline V gene encodes CDR1 DFQATT and CDR2 SNEGSKA (reference sequence).

The J gene is TRBJ2-1, the V gene TRBV7-6; D gene unclear. With the DNA end fitting TRBJ2-7 better, the J assignment may be wrong. The CDR3 sequence is 13 residues long. CDR1 and CDR2 from the germline V gene are SGHVS and FNYEAQ. CDR3 nucleotides: TGTGCCAGCAGCTTAATGATCTACAATGAGCAGTACTTC. It encodes CASSLMIYNEQYF.

There are a few counts of this clonotype. The J gene is TRBJ2-1, the V gene TRBV27; 8 nucleotides align to TRBD1. The V and J ends lost 6 bases and 6 bases, in that order; junction bases with no gene match: 7. The CDR3 consists of 14 residues. Germline V gene lookup returns CDR1 MNHEY and CDR2 SMNVEV (reference sequence). CDR3 sequence (DNA): TGTGCCAGCAGGGGTCTGGACAGGGCCAATGAGCAGTTCTTC. Translation gives CASRGLDRANEQFF.

V usage is TRBV24-1 and J usage is TRBJ2-7; possibly TRBD2 for D (5 bases). Trimming left V 5 bases short and J 1 base short, with 8 bases between. Germline loops: CDR1 KGHDR, CDR2 SFDVKD. The CDR3 has 13 residues. The CDR3 bases are TGTGCCACCAGTGGGCCGGGATCCTACGAGCAGTACTTC. It translates to CATSGPGSYEQYF.

This chain links TRBV9 with TRBJ1-1, with a tentative D call TRBD1 (5 bases). The CDR3 is 15 amino acids. The V and J ends lost 0 bases and 3 bases respectively, with 12 bases between them. Germline CDR1 reads SGDLS; CDR2 reads YYNGEE. The CDR3 loop is CASSVEPGTYTEAFF. The CDR3 DNA sequence: TGTGCCAGCAGCGTAGAGCCAGGGACCTACACTGAAGCTTTCTTT.

V usage is TRBV5-1 and J usage is TRBJ2-7; 7 bases match TRBD1. The CDR3 spans 14 residues. CDR1 is SGHRS, CDR2 YFSETQ, per germline. Unmatched junction bases numbered 6, after V lost 5 bases and J lost 1 base. Written as DNA, the CDR3 is TGCGCCAGCAGGGCCGGGACAGCTTCCTACGAGCAGTACTTC. Protein sequence: CASRAGTASYEQYF.

This clonotype was counted a few times. This sequence joins TRBV6-2 or TRBV6-3 and TRBJ2-7, with 8 bases that match TRBD1. V lost 5 bases, J lost 1 base, and 1 base stayed unmatched. The CDR3 loop spans 13 amino acids. CDR1 is MNHEY, CDR2 SVGEGT, per germline. For the CDR3, the DNA is TGTGCCAGCAGTGGACAGGGATCCTACGAGCAGTACTTC. This gives the protein CASSGQGSYEQYF.

The rearrangement links TRBV7-9 to TRBJ2-5; 10 bases are shared with TRBD2. V shed 0 bases, J shed 5 bases, and the junction held 9 bases outside the gene matches. CDR1 and CDR2 (germline): SEHNR, FQNEAQ (reference sequence). The CDR3 totals 17 residues. The CDR3 nucleotides are TGTGCCAGCAGCTTAGCATTCCAGCGGGGGGGCCGGGAGACCCAGTACTTC. Its protein product is CASSLAFQRGGRETQYF. Filled out from reference TRBV7-9 and TRBJ2-5, the complete variable domain reads DTGVSQNPRHKITKRGQNVTFRCDPISEHNRLYWYRQTLGQGPEFLTYFQNEAQLEKSRLLSDRFSAERPKGSFSTLEIQRTEQGDSAMYLCASSLAFQRGGRETQYFGPGTRLLVL.

Remarks on this clonotype: Its ends do not fully match the called genes, so a read error is possible. The V and J genes are TRBV20-1 and TRBJ2-5, with D possibly matching TRBD1 (5 bases). The length of the CDR3 is 13 residues. Germline CDR1 is DFQATT and CDR2 is SNEGSKA (reference sequence). In nucleotides, the CDR3 is TGCAATGCTAGAGGCAGAAAGGGGGAGACCCAGTACTTC. It translates to CNARGRKGETQYF.

This rearrangement joins TRBV6-2 or TRBV6-3 to TRBJ2-1; D possibly uses TRBD1 or TRBD2 (6 bases each). V shed 2 bases and J shed 10 bases, with 12 bases lying between them. This CDR3 region has 13 residues. Germline CDR1 and CDR2: MNHEY and SVGEGT. The DNA for the CDR3 is TGTGCCAGCAGTTACCGGGGGCTCGTGGAGCAGTTCTTC. It encodes CASSYRGLVEQFF.

The sample holds a few counts of this clonotype. At one end the junction does not follow the germline gene, possibly because of a read error. The rearrangement joins TRBV7-2 to TRBJ2-5; D is possibly TRBD2 (5 bases). The CDR3 is made up of 18 amino acids. The germline V gene has CDR1 SGHTA and CDR2 FQGNSA. The CDR3 reads CAGSLASRAAWYQETQYF. CDR3 DNA: TGTGCCGGCAGCTTAGCGTCGCGGGCGGCTTGGTACCAAGAGACCCAGTACTTC.

The CDR3: CASSALMGDTQYF. As DNA, the CDR3 is TGTGCCAGCAGCGCCCTCATGGGCGATACGCAGTATTTT. This rearrangement joins TRBV7-2 to TRBJ2-3; D not certain. V lost 5 bases and J lost 6, with 12 bases in between. Germline lookup yields CDR1 SGHTA and CDR2 FQGNSA. This CDR3 has 13 residues.

This clonotype was found a few times. The chain joins TRBV2 to TRBJ2-2; TRBD1 agrees at 7 bases. The CDR3 totals 16 residues. With 6 bases clipped from V and 1 base from J, the junction kept 8 bases outside the gene matches. The germline V gene encodes CDR1 SNHLY and CDR2 FYNNEI. The DNA of the CDR3 is TGTGCCAGCAGCCCTCAGGGGGACAGGAACACCGGGGAGCTGTTTTTT. Its translation: CASSPQGDRNTGELFF.

This clonotype was counted only a few times. The genes are TRBV12-3 or TRBV12-4 and TRBJ1-5; no definite D call. V was pared by 3 bases and J by 9 bases, with 9 bases between. The CDR3 length is 12 residues. The CDR3 loop reads CASSFIKGPQHF. The DNA for the CDR3 is TGTGCCAGCAGTTTTATCAAGGGGCCCCAGCATTTT.

This chain uses TRBV7-9 with TRBJ2-1; maybe TRBD1 (6 bases). V lost 5 bases and J lost 0, with 20 bases in between. CDR1 and CDR2 from the germline V gene are SEHNR and FQNEAQ (reference sequence). The CDR3 consists of 18 residues. Here the CDR3 DNA reads TGTGCCAGCAGCCCTAAGGACAGTTTACGAAGCTCCTACAATGAGCAGTTCTTC. Residues: CASSPKDSLRSSYNEQFF.

This clonotype has only a few counts. The chain combines TRBV5-1 with TRBJ1-4; tentative D call: TRBD1 (5 bases). V was cut by 4 bases and J by 7 bases, with 20 bases left in between. The CDR3 runs 16 residues. CDR1 and CDR2 from the germline V gene are SGHRS and YFSETQ. CDR3 region: CASSPAQGTRGEKLFF. CDR3 nucleotide sequence: TGCGCCAGCAGCCCCGCGCAAGGCACGAGGGGTGAAAAACTGTTTTTT.